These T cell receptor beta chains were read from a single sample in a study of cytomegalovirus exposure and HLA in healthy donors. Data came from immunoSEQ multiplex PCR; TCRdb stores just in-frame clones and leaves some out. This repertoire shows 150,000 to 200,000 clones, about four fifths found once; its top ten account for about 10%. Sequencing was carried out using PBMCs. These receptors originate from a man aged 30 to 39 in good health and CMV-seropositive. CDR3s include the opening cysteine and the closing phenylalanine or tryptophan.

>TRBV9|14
CASSTLRDSYEQYF
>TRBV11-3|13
CASSNRRTGELFF
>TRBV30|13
CAWSGAGAYEQYF
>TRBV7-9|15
CASSFGTGGTGELFF
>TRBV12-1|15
CASTDLRTGSDEQYF
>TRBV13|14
CASSLTGGHYGYTF
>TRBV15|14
CATSRDRGAGEQYF
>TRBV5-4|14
CASSPSGARPEQYF
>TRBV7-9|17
CASSPAASGENTGELFF
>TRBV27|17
CASSLIRSGHVPGELFF
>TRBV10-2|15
CASRELAGSFYEQYF
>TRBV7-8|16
CASSVRNRGQRTEAFF
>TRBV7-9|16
CASSLVQSVRTDTQYF
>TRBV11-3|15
CASSVSGGTTGELFF
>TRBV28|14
CASVTQRTNYGYTF
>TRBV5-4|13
CASSWGTPGELFF
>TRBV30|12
CAWSTGELVQFF
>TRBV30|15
CAWSRQALMNTEAFF